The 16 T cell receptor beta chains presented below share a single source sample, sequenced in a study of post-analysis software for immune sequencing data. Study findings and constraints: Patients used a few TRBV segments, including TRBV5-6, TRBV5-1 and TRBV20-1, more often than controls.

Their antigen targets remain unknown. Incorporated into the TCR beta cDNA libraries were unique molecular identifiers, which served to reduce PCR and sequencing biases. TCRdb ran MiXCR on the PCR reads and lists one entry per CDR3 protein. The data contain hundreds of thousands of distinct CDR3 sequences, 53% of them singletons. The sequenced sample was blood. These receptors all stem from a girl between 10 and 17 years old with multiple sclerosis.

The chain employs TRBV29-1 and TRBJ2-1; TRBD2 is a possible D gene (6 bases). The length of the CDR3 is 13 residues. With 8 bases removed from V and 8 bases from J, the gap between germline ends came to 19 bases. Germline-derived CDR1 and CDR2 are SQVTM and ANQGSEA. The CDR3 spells CSPRVAALDEQFF. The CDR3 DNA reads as TGCAGCCCACGGGTAGCGGCCTTAGATGAGCAGTTCTTC.

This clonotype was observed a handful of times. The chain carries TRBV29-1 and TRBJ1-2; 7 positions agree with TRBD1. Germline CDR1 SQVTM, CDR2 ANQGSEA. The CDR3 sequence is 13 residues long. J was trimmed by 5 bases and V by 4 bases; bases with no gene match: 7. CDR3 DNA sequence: TGCAGCGTTGTGGAGCGGGACAGATATGGCTACACCTTC. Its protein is CSVVERDRYGYTF.

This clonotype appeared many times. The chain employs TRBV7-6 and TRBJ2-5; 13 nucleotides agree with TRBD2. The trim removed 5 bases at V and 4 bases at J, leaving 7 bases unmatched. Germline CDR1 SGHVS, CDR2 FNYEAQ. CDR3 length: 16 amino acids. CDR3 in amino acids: CASSSTSGRASETQYF. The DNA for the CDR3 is TGTGCCAGCAGCAGTACTAGCGGGAGGGCCTCAGAGACCCAGTACTTC.

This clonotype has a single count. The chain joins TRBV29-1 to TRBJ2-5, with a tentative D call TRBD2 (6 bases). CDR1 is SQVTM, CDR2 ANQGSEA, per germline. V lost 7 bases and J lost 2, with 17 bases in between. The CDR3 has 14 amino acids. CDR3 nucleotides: TGCAGCGCTGTCGTGGGGGGAGTACAAGAGACCCAGTACTTC. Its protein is CSAVVGGVQETQYF. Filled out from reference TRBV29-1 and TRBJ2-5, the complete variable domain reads SAVISQKPSRDICQRGTSLTIQCQVDSQVTMMFWYRQQPGQSLTLIATANQGSEATYESGFVIDKFPISRPNLTFSTLTVSNMSPEDSSIYLCSAVVGGVQETQYFGPGTRLLVL.

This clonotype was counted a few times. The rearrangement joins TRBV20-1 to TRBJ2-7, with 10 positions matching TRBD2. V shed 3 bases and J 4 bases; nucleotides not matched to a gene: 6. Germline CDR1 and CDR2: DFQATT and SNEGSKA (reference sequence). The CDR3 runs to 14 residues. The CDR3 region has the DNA TGCAGTGCTAGGGGTAGCGGGGGGATTTACGAGCAGTACTTC. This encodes CSARGSGGIYEQYF.

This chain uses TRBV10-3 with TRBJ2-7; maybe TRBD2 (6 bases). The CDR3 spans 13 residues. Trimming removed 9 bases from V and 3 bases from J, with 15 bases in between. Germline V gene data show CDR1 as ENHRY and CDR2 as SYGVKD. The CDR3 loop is CAMWGLESYEQYF. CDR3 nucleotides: TGTGCCATGTGGGGACTGGAAAGCTACGAGCAGTACTTC.

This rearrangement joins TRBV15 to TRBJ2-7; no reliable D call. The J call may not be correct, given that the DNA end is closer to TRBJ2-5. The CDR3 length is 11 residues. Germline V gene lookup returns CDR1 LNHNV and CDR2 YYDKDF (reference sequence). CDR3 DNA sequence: TGTGCCACCAGCGGGCGAGAGACCCAGTACTTC. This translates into CATSGRETQYF.

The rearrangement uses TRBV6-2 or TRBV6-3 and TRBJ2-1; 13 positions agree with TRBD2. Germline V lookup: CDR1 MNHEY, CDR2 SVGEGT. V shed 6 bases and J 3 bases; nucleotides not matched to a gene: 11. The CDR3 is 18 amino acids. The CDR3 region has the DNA TGTGCCAGCAGACCGGGACTAGCGGGATCAAACAGCTACAATGAGCAGTTCTTC. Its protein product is CASRPGLAGSNSYNEQFF.

The CDR3: CASSLIPSRAPDTQYF. DNA for the CDR3: TGTGCCAGCAGCTTAATCCCCTCCAGGGCGCCAGATACGCAGTATTTT. The genes are TRBV7-9 and TRBJ2-3; D is perhaps TRBD1 (5 bases). There are 16 residues in the CDR3. Trimming left V 2 bases short and J 4 bases short, with 16 bases between. CDR1 is SEHNR, CDR2 FQNEAQ, per germline (reference sequence). Supplemented by reference TRBV7-9 and TRBJ2-3, the full variable domain reads DTGVSQNPRHKITKRGQNVTFRCDPISEHNRLYWYRQTLGQGPEFLTYFQNEAQLEKSRLLSDRFSAERPKGSFSTLEIQRTEQGDSAMYLCASSLIPSRAPDTQYFGPGTRLTVL.

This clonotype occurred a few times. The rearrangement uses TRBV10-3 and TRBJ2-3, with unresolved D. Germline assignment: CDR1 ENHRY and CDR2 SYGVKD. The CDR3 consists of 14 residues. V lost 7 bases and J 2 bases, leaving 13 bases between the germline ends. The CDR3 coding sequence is TGTGCCATCAACCTGGCCCCTGCCACAGATACGCAGTATTTT. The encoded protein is CAINLAPATDTQYF.

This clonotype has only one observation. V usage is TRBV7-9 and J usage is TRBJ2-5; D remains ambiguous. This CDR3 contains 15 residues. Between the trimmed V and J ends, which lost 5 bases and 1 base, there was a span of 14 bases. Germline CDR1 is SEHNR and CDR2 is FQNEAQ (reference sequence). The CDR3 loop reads CASSPDVRSQETQYF. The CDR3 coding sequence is TGTGCCAGCAGCCCGGACGTTCGGAGCCAAGAGACCCAGTACTTC.

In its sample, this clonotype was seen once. The CDR3 DNA follows: TGTGCCAGCAGTCTGGGAATGGGCGGGGGGGGCTACGAGCAGTACTTC. This encodes CASSLGMGGGGYEQYF. The chain is built from TRBV12-3 or TRBV12-4 and TRBJ2-7; 9 bases are shared with TRBD2. This CDR3 spans 16 amino acids. J gave up 3 bases and V 5 bases, and 11 bases lay outside the gene matches.

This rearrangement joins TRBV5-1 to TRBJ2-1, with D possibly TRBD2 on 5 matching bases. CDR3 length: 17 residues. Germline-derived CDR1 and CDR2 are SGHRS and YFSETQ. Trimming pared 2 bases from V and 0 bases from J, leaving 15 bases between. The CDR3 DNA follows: TGCGCCAGCAGCTTTGCGCCTAGCCTTAGCTCCTACAATGAGCAGTTCTTC. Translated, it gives CASSFAPSLSSYNEQFF.

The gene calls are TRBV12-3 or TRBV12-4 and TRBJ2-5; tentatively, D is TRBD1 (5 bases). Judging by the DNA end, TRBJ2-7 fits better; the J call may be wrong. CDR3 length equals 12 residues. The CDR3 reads CASSSQGLEQYF. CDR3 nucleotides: TGTGCCAGCAGTTCCCAGGGCCTCGAGCAGTACTTC.

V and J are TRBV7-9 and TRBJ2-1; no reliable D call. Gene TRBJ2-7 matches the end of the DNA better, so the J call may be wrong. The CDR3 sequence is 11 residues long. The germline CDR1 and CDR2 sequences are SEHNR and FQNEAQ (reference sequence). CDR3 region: CASSRSNEQYF. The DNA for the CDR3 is TGTGCCAGCAGCCGTAGCAATGAGCAGTACTTC.

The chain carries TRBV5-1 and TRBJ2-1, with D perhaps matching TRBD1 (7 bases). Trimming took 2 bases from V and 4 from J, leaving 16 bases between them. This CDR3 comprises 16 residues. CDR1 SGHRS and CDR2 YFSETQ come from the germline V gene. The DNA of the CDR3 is TGCGCCAGCAGCTTCTTAAGGACAGGACTATACAATGAGCAGTTCTTC. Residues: CASSFLRTGLYNEQFF.